What follows are 17 T cell receptor beta chains derived from one specimen sequenced in a study of control samples from healthy donors and cancer patients. Sequenced by immunoSEQ multiplex PCR; TCRdb stores in-frame clones only, minus some. This repertoire shows about 180,000 clones, roughly nine tenths found once; its top ten account for just over 1.4%. The sequencing sample was made of blood. The receptors come from a man aged 25-40 years in good health.

CDR3 DNA: TGCGCCAGCAGCCAAGACGCTATGGACACTACAGCTTTCTTT. Translating it yields CASSQDAMDTTAFF. V usage is TRBV4-1 and J usage is TRBJ1-1; D perhaps matches TRBD1 (5 bases). CDR3 length equals 14 residues. The germline V gene encodes CDR1 MGHRA and CDR2 YSYEKL. Trimming left V 0 bases short and J 10 bases short, with 15 bases between.

This chain connects TRBV7-2 to TRBJ1-1; maybe TRBD1 (5 bases). Germline V gives CDR1 SGHTA, CDR2 FQGNSA. V shed 0 bases and J shed 11 bases, with 22 bases lying between them. CDR3 length: 16 residues. The CDR3 nucleotides are TGTGCCAGCAGCTTAGCGACCCTGGGGCGAGGGAGTGGCGCTTTCTTT. As protein: CASSLATLGRGSGAFF.

The chain employs TRBV7-9 and TRBJ2-5, with D perhaps being TRBD1 or TRBD2 (5 bases each). The V end was cut by 5 bases, the J end by 4 bases, with 14 bases between. The CDR3 runs 14 residues. Looked up from germline, CDR1 is SEHNR and CDR2 is FQNEAQ (reference sequence). CDR3 region: CASSGGEVRETQYF. The CDR3 coding sequence is TGTGCCAGCAGCGGGGGTGAGGTCCGAGAGACCCAGTACTTC.

The gene calls are TRBV12-3 or TRBV12-4 and TRBJ2-2; no definite D call. Trimming shortened V by 5 bases and J by 5 bases, and 9 bases separated the two germline ends. This CDR3 contains 13 residues. This CDR3 reads CASSKRETGELFF. The CDR3 DNA reads as TGTGCCAGCAGTAAGCGAGAAACCGGGGAGCTGTTTTTT.

The J gene is TRBJ1-5, the V gene TRBV27; TRBD1 matches at 8 bases. Germline CDR1 MNHEY, CDR2 SMNVEV (reference sequence). CDR3 length equals 16 residues. Germline trimming cut 3 bases from V and 4 bases from J; bases unmatched to any gene: 8. CDR3 loop: CASSLKTGVGNQPQHF. DNA of the CDR3: TGTGCCAGCAGTTTGAAGACAGGGGTCGGGAATCAGCCCCAGCATTTT.

This chain connects TRBV5-1 to TRBJ2-1; D possibly corresponds to TRBD2 (5 bases). V was clipped by 3 bases and J by 2 bases, with 12 bases between them. From germline, CDR1 is SGHRS and CDR2 YFSETQ. The CDR3 spans 15 residues. In DNA, the CDR3 is TGCGCCAGCAGCTCCGAAGGACTTGCCTACAATGAGCAGTTCTTC. This sequence encodes CASSSEGLAYNEQFF.

The V and J genes are TRBV6-6 and TRBJ2-2, with 7 bases matching TRBD2. This CDR3 comprises 16 residues. Germline-derived CDR1 and CDR2 are MNHNY and SVGAGI (reference sequence). J gave up 1 base and V 1 base, and 3 bases lay outside the gene matches. CDR3 bases: TGTGCCAGCAGTTACTTGGCGGGGGAGAACACCGGGGAGCTGTTTTTT. As protein: CASSYLAGENTGELFF.

This sequence joins TRBV9 and TRBJ2-1; possibly TRBD1 for D (6 bases). There are 15 residues in the CDR3. Germline CDR1 SGDLS, CDR2 YYNGEE. Trimming took 0 bases from V and 2 from J, leaving 9 bases between them. The CDR3, as DNA: TGTGCCAGCAGCGTAGCAGGGGATCCCTACAATGAGCAGTTCTTC. Translated: CASSVAGDPYNEQFF. Together with reference TRBV9 and TRBJ2-1, the CDR3 gives the full variable domain: DSGVTQTPKHLITATGQRVTLRCSPRSGDLSVYWYQQSLDQGLQFLIQYYNGEERAKGNILERFSAQQFPDLHSELNLSSLELGDSALYFCASSVAGDPYNEQFFGPGTRLTVL.

This clone was seen only once. This sequence joins TRBV19 and TRBJ1-5; 9 nucleotides align to TRBD1. The J segment lost 0 bases and the V segment lost 5 bases, leaving 8 bases of the junction unmatched. The CDR3 spans 17 residues. From germline, CDR1 is LNHDA and CDR2 SQIVND (reference sequence). The CDR3 bases are TGTGCCAGTAGTCCCCGGGACAGGGCTTATAGCAATCAGCCCCAGCATTTT. Protein: CASSPRDRAYSNQPQHF.

This clone appeared a few times. This chain links TRBV6-6 with TRBJ2-2; 8 bases agree with TRBD1. Per the germline V gene, CDR1 is MNHNY and CDR2 is SVGAGI (reference sequence). CDR3 length: 15 amino acids. Unmatched junction bases numbered 7, after V lost 6 bases and J lost 4 bases. DNA for the CDR3: TGTGCCAGCAGCCTAGGACAGGGTCGCACCGGGGAGCTGTTTTTT. It translates to CASSLGQGRTGELFF.

The chain links TRBV30 to TRBJ1-5; D is possibly TRBD1 (6 bases). Germline assignment: CDR1 GTSNPN and CDR2 SVGIG (reference sequence). This CDR3 contains 15 residues. V lost 0 bases and J 7 bases, leaving 16 bases between the germline ends. CDR3: CAWSVGSTGGQPQHF. CDR3 DNA: TGTGCCTGGAGTGTTGGTTCGACAGGAGGACAGCCCCAGCATTTT.

This clone was counted at least ten times. The chain links TRBV6-4 to TRBJ2-3; 11 nucleotides line up with TRBD2. This CDR3 region has 15 residues. V gave up 4 bases and J gave up 4 bases; unmatched junction bases: 4. Germline V gives CDR1 MRHNA, CDR2 SNTAGT. This chain's CDR3 is CASSAIAGGADTQYF. The CDR3 bases are TGTGCCAGCAGTGCCATAGCGGGAGGGGCAGATACGCAGTATTTT.

The J gene is TRBJ1-2, the V gene TRBV15; D gene unclear. The germline CDR1 and CDR2 sequences are LNHNV and YYDKDF (reference sequence). The length of the CDR3 is 15 residues. Deletions cut 1 base from V and 4 bases from J, with 13 bases between. CDR3 residues: CATSRAAGPSYGYTF. In DNA, the CDR3 is TGTGCCACCAGCAGAGCCGCCGGACCCTCCTATGGCTACACCTTC. Filled out from reference TRBV15 and TRBJ1-2, the complete variable domain reads DAMVIQNPRYQVTQFGKPVTLSCSQTLNHNVMYWYQQKSSQAPKLLFHYYDKDFNNEADTPDNFQSRRPNTSFCFLDIRSPGLGDTAMYLCATSRAAGPSYGYTFGSGTRLTVV.

The chain couples TRBV30 to TRBJ1-2, with 7 nucleotides matching TRBD1. The V and J ends lost 4 bases and 2 bases, in that order; junction bases with no gene match: 4. The CDR3 runs to 13 residues. Germline V gene lookup returns CDR1 GTSNPN and CDR2 SVGIG (reference sequence). The CDR3 reads CAWTSGQNYGYTF. Written as DNA, the CDR3 is TGTGCCTGGACCTCGGGACAGAACTATGGCTACACCTTC.

Here the CDR3 DNA reads TGTGCCTGGAGAGGCCGGTTGACTGGACTCCATGGGGCCAACGTCCTGACTTTC. Translated: CAWRGRLTGLHGANVLTF. The genes are TRBV30 and TRBJ2-6; D is possibly TRBD2 (5 bases). The V end lost 3 bases, the J end lost 3 bases, and 21 bases lay between the germline ends. The germline V gene has CDR1 GTSNPN and CDR2 SVGIG (reference sequence). This CDR3 is 18 amino acids long.

The rearrangement joins TRBV13 to TRBJ1-5; D gene ambiguous. Trimming left V 5 bases short and J 2 bases short, with 10 bases between. CDR1 is PRHDT, CDR2 FYEKMQ, per germline (reference sequence). CDR3 length: 14 amino acids. The CDR3 spells CASSLGRGNQPQHF. CDR3 sequence (DNA): TGTGCCAGCAGCCTCGGAAGGGGCAATCAGCCCCAGCATTTT.

The CDR3 region has the DNA TGTGCCAGCAGTTTCCAGGAGAACTATGGCTACACCTTC. Translated: CASSFQENYGYTF. The chain recombines TRBV28 with TRBJ1-2; no firm D call. This CDR3 has 13 amino acids. Trimming shortened V by 3 bases and J by 2 bases, and 7 bases separated the two germline ends. The V gene's germline CDR1 is MDHEN and CDR2 SYDVKM.